This T cell receptor (beta chain) originates from a study of shared clonotypes between healthy human individuals. As for the study in general: Per donor, CD8 memory used one plate, CD8 naive used two, CD4 memory used three and CD4 naive used three.

Germline CDR1 LNHDA, CDR2 SQIVND (reference sequence). V dropped 5 bases and J dropped 5; count of bases not matched to a gene: 12. The CDR3 contains 16 residues. Points from the study as a whole: Clonotypes shared by all four sorted-subset donors had higher generation probabilities than non-shared clonotypes.

Produced via immunoSEQ multiplex PCR; TCRdb's table is partial and in-frame only. The data show over a million clones, 75% to 85% seen once. As to this clone: No antigen is known for it.

Sequenced input: memory CD4+ T cells from PBMCs. The subset was: CD45RA-negative fraction. The clonotype was recovered from a young man in good health. Some clones in this sample may be carry-over from other donors' samples. The chain couples TRBV19 to TRBJ2-1; TRBD2 aligns across 7 bases. The CDR3: CASSFWASGSNNEQFF. Written as DNA, the CDR3 is TGTGCCAGTAGTTTTTGGGCTAGCGGATCGAACAATGAGCAGTTCTTC.